Shown below are 27 T cell receptor beta chains from a single sample sequenced in a study of blood T cell repertoires in COVID-19. Repertoires were generated with immunoSEQ multiplex PCR, while TCRdb's copy carries only in-frame clones and drops some. The sample contains roughly 160,000 clones, roughly 87% of which appear only once. The specimen was PBMCs or T cells enriched from blood (not recorded which). These receptors all stem from a woman in her forties or fifties who had recovered from COVID-19.

The chain uses TRBV7-2 and TRBJ2-7; no reliable D call. Germline assignment: CDR1 SGHTA and CDR2 FQGNSA. CDR3 length: 12 amino acids. Between the trimmed V and J ends, which lost 2 bases and 4 bases, there was a span of 6 bases. CDR3 in DNA: TGTGCCAGCAGCTTACACCAGTACGAGCAGTACTTC. As protein: CASSLHQYEQYF.

The chain has TRBV28 and TRBJ2-2; TRBD2 is a possible D gene (7 bases). CDR3 length equals 18 residues. V dropped 10 bases and J dropped 2 bases, with 26 bases sitting between them. Germline assignment: CDR1 MDHEN and CDR2 SYDVKM. The DNA of the CDR3 is TGTGCCACTTCAACAGGGATTGTGACTAGCCCTAACACCGGGGAGCTGTTTTTT. Translation gives CATSTGIVTSPNTGELFF.

The chain carries TRBV21-1 and TRBJ2-7; the D segment call TRBD2 is taken from the table without a DNA check. TRBV21-1 is an annotated pseudogene. The CDR3 runs 17 residues. The CDR3 loop reads CASSKDGRADVPYEQYF. DNA for the CDR3: TGTGCCAGCAGCAAAGATGGGAGGGCTGATGTTCCCTACGAGCAGTACTTC.

The chain couples TRBV19 to TRBJ1-5; 9 bases agree with TRBD1. The CDR3 spans 13 residues. Germline assignment: CDR1 LNHDA and CDR2 SQIVND (reference sequence). V lost 7 bases to trimming and J lost 5 bases; unmatched junction nucleotides: 3. DNA of the CDR3: TGTGCCAGTACGGACAGGGGTCATCAGCCCCAGCATTTT. This translates into CASTDRGHQPQHF.

This rearrangement joins TRBV12-3 or TRBV12-4 to TRBJ2-1; D gene ambiguous. The CDR3 totals 13 residues. Trimming took 7 bases from V and 8 from J, leaving 15 bases between them. The CDR3 DNA is TGTGCCAGCAACCCCCCAGGCCTTCATGAGCAGTTCTTC. Its translation: CASNPPGLHEQFF.

The chain has TRBV10-3 and TRBJ2-1, with TRBD2 matching over 7 bases. V gave up 8 bases and J gave up 7 bases; unmatched junction bases: 11. Germline CDR1 ENHRY, CDR2 SYGVKD. CDR3 length: 14 residues. The CDR3 coding sequence is TGTGCCATCCAAACAGTGGCGGGAGCTAATGAGCAGTTCTTC. Translation gives CAIQTVAGANEQFF.

This chain joins TRBV7-9 and TRBJ1-1, with D possibly matching TRBD1 (5 bases). The V and J ends lost 4 bases and 3 bases respectively, with 9 bases between them. The CDR3 contains 13 residues. Germline loops: CDR1 SEHNR, CDR2 FQNEAQ (reference sequence). The CDR3 DNA reads TGTGCCAGCAGCTCAGGCAGGGACACTGAAGCTTTCTTT. It specifies CASSSGRDTEAFF.

The chain combines TRBV5-6 with TRBJ1-6, with TRBD1 identical over 11 bases. The CDR3 has 16 amino acids. V trimming: 0 bases; J trimming: 10 bases; junction bases outside the gene matches: 6. Looked up from germline, CDR1 is SGHDT and CDR2 is YYEEEE. CDR3 region: CASSLGTGGRGSPLHF. The CDR3 coding sequence is TGTGCCAGCAGCTTGGGGACAGGGGGCCGGGGCTCACCCCTCCACTTT.

V usage is TRBV23-1 and J usage is TRBJ2-2; TRBD1 might be the D (6 bases). TRBV23-1 is flagged as an ORF with uncertain function. V lost 5 bases and J 0 bases, leaving 13 bases between the germline ends. The CDR3 sequence is 16 residues long. CDR3 amino acids: CASSNTGFANTGELFF. The DNA of the CDR3 is TGCGCCAGCAGTAACACAGGGTTCGCGAACACCGGGGAGCTGTTTTTT.

The chain recombines TRBV19 with TRBJ2-3, with TRBD2 identical over 11 bases. The germline V gene has CDR1 LNHDA and CDR2 SQIVND (reference sequence). There are 16 residues in the CDR3. Trimming removed 6 bases from V and 8 bases from J; junction bases left unmatched: 13. The CDR3 loop is CASSKTSGDEVFTQYF. Here the CDR3 DNA reads TGTGCCAGTAGCAAGACTAGCGGGGATGAAGTTTTTACGCAGTATTTT.

The CDR3 region is CASSLGDRGGFTDTQYF. The DNA for the CDR3 is TGTGCCAGCAGTTTGGGAGACAGGGGCGGCTTCACAGATACGCAGTATTTT. The rearrangement uses TRBV27 and TRBJ2-3; TRBD1 matches 8 bases. CDR1 and CDR2 from the germline V gene are MNHEY and SMNVEV (reference sequence). V lost 3 bases, J lost 2 bases, and 10 bases stayed unmatched. There are 17 residues in the CDR3.

This chain connects TRBV18 to TRBJ1-5, with D tentatively TRBD1 (5 bases). Per the germline V gene, CDR1 is KGHSH and CDR2 is LQKENI. Trimming cost V 3 bases and J 4 bases, with 10 bases left between them. This CDR3 comprises 14 residues. CDR3 region: CASSPFGGNQPQHF. The CDR3 DNA follows: TGTGCCAGCTCACCTTTCGGGGGGAATCAGCCCCAGCATTTT.

The chain carries TRBV29-1 and TRBJ2-5, with D possibly being TRBD1 (6 bases). Germline V lookup: CDR1 SQVTM, CDR2 ANQGSEA. The length of the CDR3 is 12 residues. Trimming stripped 6 bases from V and 4 bases from J, with 12 bases between. The CDR3 DNA follows: TGCAGCGTATCTACAGGGTCAGAGACCCAGTACTTC. It encodes CSVSTGSETQYF.

This clone came up once. This chain connects TRBV5-1 to TRBJ2-1; the D gene is possibly TRBD2 (5 bases). CDR3 length: 15 amino acids. Germline-derived CDR1 and CDR2 are SGHRS and YFSETQ. V dropped 1 base and J dropped 0 bases, with 8 bases sitting between them. In nucleotides, the CDR3 is TGCGCCAGCAGCTTGCGGACTGGCTCCTACAATGAGCAGTTCTTC. It translates to CASSLRTGSYNEQFF.

The genes are TRBV24-1 and TRBJ1-1, with 7 bases aligning to TRBD1. CDR3 length: 15 residues. V trimming: 4 bases; J trimming: 1 base; junction bases outside the gene matches: 5. Germline lookup yields CDR1 KGHDR and CDR2 SFDVKD. The CDR3 loop is CATSEGRTGNTEAFF. CDR3 bases: TGTGCCACCAGTGAAGGCCGGACAGGGAACACTGAAGCTTTCTTT.

The V call is TRBV5-6, the J call TRBJ2-5, with D possibly matching TRBD2 (6 bases). Trimming shortened V by 5 bases and J by 4 bases, and 18 bases separated the two germline ends. The CDR3 extends over 15 amino acids. Germline V gene sequence: CDR1 SGHDT, CDR2 YYEEEE. The CDR3 loop is CASRREAGLGETQYF. Here the CDR3 DNA reads TGTGCCAGCAGGAGGGAAGCGGGTTTGGGAGAGACCCAGTACTTC.

In DNA, the CDR3 is TGCGCCAGCAGCTCAGACTCCCAACTGACCGGGGAGCTGTTTTTT. It is translated as CASSSDSQLTGELFF. The chain recombines TRBV5-1 with TRBJ2-2, with D unresolved. V was pared by 3 bases and J by 5 bases, with 14 bases between. The length of the CDR3 is 15 residues. Germline values: CDR1 SGHRS, CDR2 YFSETQ.

The J gene is TRBJ1-1, the V gene TRBV9; 8 bases fit TRBD1. The V segment lost 0 bases and the J segment 6 bases; nucleotides outside the gene matches: 7. CDR1 SGDLS and CDR2 YYNGEE come from the germline V gene. The CDR3 contains 15 residues. CDR3 loop: CASSVGPPGGSEAFF. DNA of the CDR3: TGTGCCAGCAGCGTAGGTCCCCCAGGGGGCTCTGAAGCTTTCTTT.

The chain uses TRBV12-5 and TRBJ1-1, with TRBD1 matching 8 bases. The CDR3 spans 14 residues. J gave up 4 bases and V 4 bases, and 5 bases lay outside the gene matches. CDR1 is LGHNT, CDR2 FRNRAP, per germline. The CDR3 spells CASGSGQVGTEAFF. The DNA of the CDR3 is TGTGCTAGTGGTTCGGGACAGGTGGGCACTGAAGCTTTCTTT.

V gene TRBV30 combines with J gene TRBJ1-6, with 9 bases matching TRBD1. This CDR3 is 14 amino acids long. V was clipped by 2 bases and J by 8 bases; unmatched bases: 4. From germline, CDR1 is GTSNPN and CDR2 SVGIG (reference sequence). CDR3 residues: CAWSSRTGDSPLHF. The CDR3, as DNA: TGTGCCTGGAGTTCGAGGACAGGGGATTCACCCCTCCACTTT.

This chain links TRBV6-5 with TRBJ2-1; 9 positions match TRBD2. CDR3 length: 16 amino acids. Germline V CDR1 and CDR2: MNHEY, SVGAGI. V shed 4 bases and J 7 bases; nucleotides not matched to a gene: 11. CDR3 region: CASSSLLAGVVNEQFF. In nucleotides, the CDR3 is TGTGCCAGCAGTTCCCTCTTAGCGGGAGTCGTTAATGAGCAGTTCTTC.

This clone was counted between two and nine times. The CDR3 here is CASSVLNTEAFF. CDR3 bases: TGTGCCAGTAGTGTATTGAACACTGAAGCTTTCTTT. The chain combines TRBV19 with TRBJ1-1, with D unresolved. CDR3 length: 12 amino acids. CDR1 is LNHDA and CDR2 is SQIVND in the germline V gene (reference sequence). V was clipped by 5 bases and J by 0 bases, with 4 bases between them.

This clone was seen a handful of times. The chain couples TRBV25-1 to TRBJ2-7, with D maybe TRBD2 (5 bases). Trimming took off 1 base at V and 4 bases at J, with 14 bases between the two ends. Looked up from germline, CDR1 is MGHDK and CDR2 is SYGVNS. The CDR3 contains 15 residues. In DNA form, the CDR3 reads TGTGCCAGCAGTGAATCTGAGGGTGCCGGATACGAGCAGTACTTC. It codes for CASSESEGAGYEQYF.

The chain uses TRBV9 and TRBJ2-2; 9 nucleotides align to TRBD2. This CDR3 has 14 amino acids. The germline gives CDR1 SGDLS, CDR2 YYNGEE. Trimming removed 3 bases from V and 6 bases from J; junction bases left unmatched: 3. The chain's CDR3 is CASSGRTSAGELFF. The CDR3 nucleotides are TGTGCCAGCAGCGGACGGACTAGCGCCGGGGAGCTGTTTTTT.

This rearrangement joins TRBV18 to TRBJ1-2; TRBD1 aligns across 9 bases. V was pared by 1 base and J by 8 bases, with 14 bases of the junction left unmatched. Per the germline V gene, CDR1 is KGHSH and CDR2 is LQKENI. The CDR3 spans 17 residues. CDR3 sequence: CASSPLPSGQGTGGYTF. The CDR3 bases are TGTGCCAGCTCACCACTTCCCTCGGGACAGGGCACAGGGGGCTACACCTTC.

CDR3 residues: CASSPSREGVETQYF. CDR3 DNA sequence: TGTGCCAGCAGTCCCAGCCGAGAGGGAGTGGAGACCCAGTACTTC. The genes are TRBV28 and TRBJ2-5; perhaps TRBD2 as D (5 bases). The CDR3 totals 15 residues. Germline lookup yields CDR1 MDHEN and CDR2 SYDVKM. The V and J ends lost 5 bases and 5 bases respectively, with 18 bases between them.

The chain carries TRBV11-2 and TRBJ2-3, with TRBD2 as a possible D gene (5 bases). This CDR3 has 15 amino acids. V was pared by 4 bases and J by 3 bases, with 14 bases between. CDR1 is SGHAT, CDR2 FQNNGV, per germline. The CDR3 DNA follows: TGTGCCAGCAGCTCCCTAGCCCTAAGGACAGATACGCAGTATTTT. As protein: CASSSLALRTDTQYF.